Presented here are 25 T cell receptor beta chains from one specimen sequenced in a study of response to subunit inactivated influenza vaccine. TCRdb re-derived calls from the RT-PCR reads in MiXCR, one entry per CDR3 protein. Here the sample spans 750,000 to 850,000 distinct CDR3 sequences, about a fifth being singletons. This sample comprised PBMCs from blood, obtained 4 to 6 days after vaccination. The receptors were sampled from a man over 45 who received an inactivated influenza vaccine.

This clonotype was counted only a few times. This chain joins TRBV20-1 and TRBJ1-6; the D is unclear. Germline lookup yields CDR1 DFQATT and CDR2 SNEGSKA (reference sequence). V lost 0 bases and J 11 bases, leaving 8 bases between the germline ends. The CDR3 runs to 12 residues. The CDR3 protein is CSAREGLAPLHF. The CDR3 bases are TGCAGTGCTAGAGAAGGGTTGGCACCCCTCCACTTT.

The chain employs TRBV4-1 and TRBJ2-7; TRBD1 might be the D (6 bases). The V end lost 4 bases, the J end lost 3 bases, and 19 bases lay between the germline ends. Germline-derived CDR1 and CDR2 are MGHRA and YSYEKL. This CDR3 comprises 16 residues. CDR3 loop: CASSPRIGQHIYEQYF. CDR3 sequence (DNA): TGCGCCAGCAGCCCGCGCATAGGACAGCACATCTACGAGCAGTACTTC.

With regard to this clonotype: A read error may be the cause here, since a much bigger clone is one base away. Here the CDR3 DNA reads TGTGCCAGCAGGGAGGGGAGCCGCGGGGAGACCCAGTACTTC. Residues: CASREGSRGETQYF. The rearrangement joins TRBV12-3 or TRBV12-4 to TRBJ2-5, with D maybe TRBD2 (6 bases). Deletions cut 6 bases from V and 5 bases from J, with 16 bases between. The CDR3 sequence is 14 residues long.

This chain joins TRBV30 and TRBJ2-2; 16 bases match TRBD2. Trimming cost V 1 base and J 5 bases; bases outside gene matches: 4. CDR3 size: 17 residues. Germline V gene data show CDR1 as GTSNPN and CDR2 as SVGIG (reference sequence). This CDR3 is CAWSEGLAGGPTGELFF. Here the CDR3 DNA reads TGTGCCTGGAGTGAGGGACTAGCGGGAGGGCCGACCGGGGAGCTGTTTTTT.

The CDR3 here is CASSFGTDNNNEQFF. The CDR3 coding sequence is TGTGCCAGCAGTTTCGGGACAGACAATAACAATGAGCAGTTCTTC. The gene calls are TRBV6-2 or TRBV6-3 and TRBJ2-1; 7 bases match TRBD1. The CDR3 has 15 amino acids. Trimming removed 4 bases from V and 5 bases from J; junction bases left unmatched: 8. Germline CDR1 MNHEY, CDR2 SVGEGT.

A few counts support this clonotype. The gene calls are TRBV7-2 and TRBJ2-5; TRBD2 matches 8 bases. V lost 2 bases to trimming and J lost 6 bases; unmatched junction nucleotides: 8. The germline gives CDR1 SGHTA, CDR2 FQGNSA. The CDR3 has 15 residues. CDR3 sequence: CASSLLAGGFQTQYF. Here the CDR3 DNA reads TGTGCCAGCAGCTTATTGGCGGGGGGCTTCCAGACCCAGTACTTC.

This clonotype was seen many times. The chain couples TRBV29-1 to TRBJ2-7; D possibly corresponds to TRBD2 (5 bases). This CDR3 is 12 amino acids long. Trimming took off 3 bases at V and 5 bases at J, with 11 bases between the two ends. Germline loops: CDR1 SQVTM, CDR2 ANQGSEA. CDR3 sequence reads: CSVELRVNEQYF. The DNA for the CDR3 is TGCAGCGTTGAGTTGAGGGTCAACGAGCAGTACTTC.

This clonotype was seen a few times. The chain joins TRBV20-1 to TRBJ1-1; the match to TRBD1 covers 7 bases. Germline assignment: CDR1 DFQATT and CDR2 SNEGSKA (reference sequence). The CDR3 has 16 residues. The trim removed 0 bases at V and 4 bases at J, leaving 11 bases unmatched. The chain's CDR3 is CSARDASEGAGTEAFF. The CDR3 DNA follows: TGCAGTGCTAGAGATGCATCGGAGGGGGCGGGCACTGAAGCTTTCTTT.

This clonotype showed up just once. The chain couples TRBV10-3 to TRBJ1-6, with 9 bases that match TRBD1. The length of the CDR3 is 16 residues. With V trimmed by 3 bases and J by 9 bases, 9 bases remained unmatched. CDR1 is ENHRY, CDR2 SYGVKD, per germline. CDR3 bases: TGTGCCATCAGTGACCCCGGGACAGGGTTCAGTTCACCCCTCCACTTT. This sequence encodes CAISDPGTGFSSPLHF.

This clonotype appeared a few times. CDR3 DNA: TGCAGTGCTAGCGGGGGGGCTGACGGCACAGATACGCAGTATTTT. It translates to CSASGGADGTDTQYF. V is TRBV20-1 and J is TRBJ2-3; 8 bases agree with TRBD2. This CDR3 comprises 15 residues. The V gene's germline CDR1 is DFQATT and CDR2 SNEGSKA (reference sequence). Trimming cost V 3 bases and J 1 base; bases outside gene matches: 6.

This clonotype appeared a few times. V and J are TRBV9 and TRBJ1-5; D is perhaps TRBD1 (5 bases). CDR1 SGDLS and CDR2 YYNGEE come from the germline V gene. V was clipped by 0 bases and J by 3 bases, with 10 bases between them. The CDR3 runs 15 residues. CDR3 in DNA: TGTGCCAGCAGCGTAGAGGCAGGGTTCAATCAGCCCCAGCATTTT. Translation gives CASSVEAGFNQPQHF. The full variable domain, with the rest looked up from reference TRBV9 and TRBJ1-5, is DSGVTQTPKHLITATGQRVTLRCSPRSGDLSVYWYQQSLDQGLQFLIQYYNGEERAKGNILERFSAQQFPDLHSELNLSSLELGDSALYFCASSVEAGFNQPQHFGDGTRLSIL.

V is TRBV12-3 or TRBV12-4 and J is TRBJ1-4; tentatively, D is TRBD1 (6 bases). V was clipped by 4 bases and J by 8 bases, with 17 bases between them. The CDR3 has 15 residues. The CDR3 spells CASSWRSSDREKLFF. Here the CDR3 DNA reads TGTGCCAGCAGTTGGCGTTCTTCTGACAGGGAAAAACTGTTTTTT.

The chain links TRBV20-1 to TRBJ2-7; possible D gene TRBD1, 6 bases. Germline loops: CDR1 DFQATT, CDR2 SNEGSKA (reference sequence). The CDR3 runs 13 residues. Trimming stripped 1 base from V and 6 bases from J, with 13 bases between. The DNA for the CDR3 is TGCAGTGCTAGAGTACAGGGCTCTCTCGAGCAGTACTTC. Translating gives CSARVQGSLEQYF.

The chain links TRBV7-2 to TRBJ2-2; 8 nucleotides match TRBD2. There are 14 residues in the CDR3. Germline assignment: CDR1 SGHTA and CDR2 FQGNSA. With 3 bases clipped from V and 6 bases from J, the junction kept 3 bases outside the gene matches. CDR3 nucleotide sequence: TGTGCCAGCAGCTTTGGGACTAGGGCCGGGGAGCTGTTTTTT. It yields the protein CASSFGTRAGELFF.

V and J are TRBV4-1 and TRBJ2-3; 10 bases align to TRBD2. Losses at the gene ends were 1 base for V and 4 bases for J; bases not matched to a gene: 8. The CDR3 length is 17 residues. Germline CDR1 and CDR2: MGHRA and YSYEKL. CDR3 residues: CASSQAWSGGASDTQYF. The CDR3 bases are TGCGCCAGCAGCCAAGCGTGGAGCGGGGGGGCATCAGATACGCAGTATTTT.

The CDR3, as DNA: TGCGCCAGCAGCCAGCCCAGGGGAGATACGCAGTATTTT. This encodes CASSQPRGDTQYF. The chain recombines TRBV4-1 with TRBJ2-3, with D perhaps matching TRBD1 (6 bases). The germline CDR1 and CDR2 sequences are MGHRA and YSYEKL. The CDR3 has 13 amino acids. Trimming removed 3 bases from V and 5 bases from J, with 9 bases in between.

This clonotype was seen more than once but under ten times. The chain joins TRBV28 to TRBJ2-5; the D gene could be TRBD1 or TRBD2 (5 bases each). The CDR3 has 18 residues. The V gene's germline CDR1 is MDHEN and CDR2 SYDVKM. V was cut by 6 bases and J by 2 bases, with 25 bases left in between. CDR3 nucleotides: TGTGCCAGCAGGTCATTGGGACCGGGAATTTCCTTTCAAGAGACCCAGTACTTC. Amino acid sequence: CASRSLGPGISFQETQYF.

The rearrangement uses TRBV7-9 and TRBJ2-7; the D gene is possibly TRBD2 (6 bases). V was pared by 5 bases and J by 0 bases, with 17 bases between. The CDR3 extends over 16 amino acids. Germline assignment: CDR1 SEHNR and CDR2 FQNEAQ (reference sequence). The CDR3 coding sequence is TGTGCCAGCAGCCCCAGTGTTGGGACTCTCTCCTACGAGCAGTACTTC. Protein sequence: CASSPSVGTLSYEQYF.

This clonotype occurred a few times. The chain joins TRBV29-1 to TRBJ1-1; D gene uncertain. Trimming took off 7 bases at V and 1 base at J, with 16 bases between the two ends. The V gene's germline CDR1 is SQVTM and CDR2 ANQGSEA. CDR3 length: 14 residues. This chain's CDR3 is CSAPLGGRNTEAFF. CDR3 bases: TGCAGCGCCCCCCTAGGAGGGAGGAACACTGAAGCTTTCTTT.

CDR3 loop: CASSLEDWNEQFF. CDR3 bases: TGCGCCAGCAGCTTGGAAGATTGGAATGAGCAGTTCTTC. The chain is built from TRBV5-1 and TRBJ2-1, with no clear D. The CDR3 sequence is 13 residues long. Per germline, CDR1 SGHRS and CDR2 YFSETQ. V dropped 0 bases and J dropped 7 bases, with 8 bases sitting between them.

This clonotype was recorded a few times. This chain joins TRBV7-2 and TRBJ2-2, with 8 nucleotides matching TRBD1. The CDR3 is 17 amino acids. The germline V gene has CDR1 SGHTA and CDR2 FQGNSA. V shed 5 bases, J shed 1 base, and the junction held 9 bases outside the gene matches. The CDR3 DNA follows: TGTGCCAGCAGCCCTCGGACAGGGTTTGTGAACACCGGGGAGCTGTTTTTT. This sequence encodes CASSPRTGFVNTGELFF. The complete variable domain, with remaining parts taken from reference TRBV7-2 and TRBJ2-2, reads GAGVSQSPSNKVTEKGKDVELRCDPISGHTALYWYRQSLGQGLEFLIYFQGNSAPDKSGLPSDRFSAERTGGSVSTLTIQRTQQEDSAVYLCASSPRTGFVNTGELFFGEGSRLTVL.

This clonotype has at least ten counts. V gene TRBV20-1 combines with J gene TRBJ1-6; no definite D call. CDR3 length equals 12 residues. Trimming cost V 6 bases and J 8 bases, with 11 bases left between them. Germline-derived CDR1 and CDR2 are DFQATT and SNEGSKA (reference sequence). In DNA form, the CDR3 reads TGCAGTGCCAAACTAGCTCATTCACCCCTCCACTTT. Protein sequence: CSAKLAHSPLHF.

This clonotype was seen repeatedly, ten times or more. The chain employs TRBV12-3 or TRBV12-4 and TRBJ1-2; possibly TRBD1 for D (6 bases). The V and J ends lost 6 bases and 4 bases respectively, with 12 bases between them. The CDR3 loop spans 13 amino acids. CDR3 residues: CASSPGTTYGYTF. CDR3 in DNA: TGTGCCAGCAGCCCCGGGACAACCTATGGCTACACCTTC.

Ten or more counts support this clonotype. The chain couples TRBV9 to TRBJ2-7, with D maybe TRBD1 (5 bases). The germline V gene encodes CDR1 SGDLS and CDR2 YYNGEE. The V end was cut by 4 bases, the J end by 0 bases, with 11 bases between. CDR3 size: 14 residues. For the CDR3, the DNA is TGTGCCAGCAGCCCACGACAGCGCTCCTACGAGCAGTACTTC. It yields the protein CASSPRQRSYEQYF.

This clonotype has only a few counts. The V gene is TRBV7-9, the J gene TRBJ1-1, with D unresolved. Germline values: CDR1 SEHNR, CDR2 FQNEAQ (reference sequence). Trimming cost V 5 bases and J 3 bases, with 10 bases left between them. The CDR3 sequence is 13 residues long. DNA of the CDR3: TGTGCCAGCAGCCTATCCCGGGACACTGAAGCTTTCTTT. This sequence encodes CASSLSRDTEAFF. The full variable domain, with the rest looked up from reference TRBV7-9 and TRBJ1-1, is DTGVSQNPRHKITKRGQNVTFRCDPISEHNRLYWYRQTLGQGPEFLTYFQNEAQLEKSRLLSDRFSAERPKGSFSTLEIQRTEQGDSAMYLCASSLSRDTEAFFGQGTRLTVV.